What follows are 19 T cell receptor beta chains derived from one specimen sequenced in a study of blood T cell repertoires in COVID-19 (dated by TCRdb to 2020 to 2022). The library was produced with the immunoSEQ multiplex PCR assay. As stored in TCRdb, this immuneACCESS dataset retains in-frame rearrangements with V and J assigned. A fraction of the clones does not appear; measured against another copy, unresolved V genes explain less than half of the discrepancy, and the remainder lacks a known reason. This sample has under 200,000 clones in its table, and approximately 85% of those were observed once. Jointly, the top ten make up around 9.5% of the sample. The sample comprised peripheral blood. The receptors stem from a woman of 80 years or more with acute or convalescent COVID-19.

A single count supports this clone. CDR3 sequence reads: CASSYSGRAKNIQYF. The CDR3 DNA reads TGTGCCAGCAGTTATAGCGGGCGAGCCAAAAACATTCAGTACTTC. The chain uses TRBV6-5 and TRBJ2-4; the match to TRBD2 covers 7 bases. CDR1 is MNHEY and CDR2 is SVGAGI in the germline V gene. The CDR3 consists of 15 residues. The ends lost 3 bases at V and 0 bases at J; junction bases unmatched: 2.

This clone came up a few times. The chain links TRBV5-1 to TRBJ2-1; perhaps TRBD2 as D (5 bases). V lost 4 bases, J lost 7 bases, and 18 bases lay in between. This CDR3 comprises 15 residues. CDR1 and CDR2 from the germline V gene are SGHRS and YFSETQ. The CDR3 is CASSNPRVSGNEQFF. CDR3 nucleotides: TGCGCCAGCAGCAACCCCCGGGTCTCGGGGAATGAGCAGTTCTTC.

This chain uses TRBV18 with TRBJ1-1; tentatively, D is TRBD1 (5 bases). The ends were cut back, 2 bases at V and 4 bases at J, with 14 bases in the middle. The CDR3 runs 15 residues. Germline CDR1 KGHSH, CDR2 LQKENI. DNA for the CDR3: TGTGCCAGCTCACCAAGGACGGCTCAGGGCACTGAAGCTTTCTTT. Its protein is CASSPRTAQGTEAFF.

The chain links TRBV6-5 to TRBJ1-2; D is unclear. Germline CDR1 is MNHEY and CDR2 is SVGAGI. The CDR3 covers 14 residues. V was trimmed by 0 bases and J by 4 bases, leaving 9 bases between them. CDR3 sequence (DNA): TGTGCCAGCAGTTACTCGGCAGGTCCCTATGGCTACACCTTC. It is translated as CASSYSAGPYGYTF.

The chain joins TRBV12-5 to TRBJ2-3; 7 nucleotides line up with TRBD2. The CDR3 has 14 amino acids. V trimming: 6 bases; J trimming: 3 bases; junction bases outside the gene matches: 6. CDR1 is LGHNT, CDR2 FRNRAP, per germline. The CDR3 region has the DNA TGTGCTAGTGGCCCCACTAGCGTTACAGATACGCAGTATTTT. Its protein product is CASGPTSVTDTQYF.

This chain uses TRBV6-5 with TRBJ1-1, with a possible D match to TRBD1 (6 bases). V was pared by 2 bases and J by 4 bases, with 14 bases between. The CDR3 totals 15 residues. Per germline, CDR1 MNHEY and CDR2 SVGAGI. The CDR3 coding sequence is TGTGCCAGCAGTTACACCCCAACAGGGAGCACTGAAGCTTTCTTT. Encoded protein: CASSYTPTGSTEAFF.

This chain links TRBV7-8 with TRBJ2-5; D uncertain. The CDR3 consists of 13 residues. Trimming shortened V by 4 bases and J by 10 bases, and 16 bases separated the two germline ends. CDR1 SGHVS and CDR2 FQNEAQ come from the germline V gene. In DNA, the CDR3 is TGTGCCAGCAGCTCTTACCGTTCACGAGGCCAGTACTTC. This sequence encodes CASSSYRSRGQYF.

This clone was counted a few times. The V and J genes are TRBV7-2 and TRBJ2-2; 7 bases are shared with TRBD2. V dropped 1 base and J dropped 3; count of bases not matched to a gene: 5. The CDR3 consists of 16 residues. The germline V gene has CDR1 SGHTA and CDR2 FQGNSA. The CDR3 region has the DNA TGTGCCAGCAGCTTAGTTTTTGGGGGGGACACCGGGGAGCTGTTTTTT. It specifies CASSLVFGGDTGELFF.

The chain carries TRBV5-1 and TRBJ2-7; 9 nucleotides line up with TRBD1. Trimming took 0 bases from V and 5 from J; bases not matched to a gene: 6. CDR1 is SGHRS and CDR2 is YFSETQ in the germline V gene. The CDR3 loop spans 15 amino acids. The CDR3 DNA sequence: TGCGCCAGCAGCTTGGGGGGACAGGGCTTGGACGAGCAGTACTTC. Its translation: CASSLGGQGLDEQYF.

The chain couples TRBV7-2 to TRBJ2-7; 7 positions match TRBD2. With 0 bases clipped from V and 3 bases from J, the junction kept 5 bases outside the gene matches. The CDR3 spans 15 residues. Germline loops: CDR1 SGHTA, CDR2 FQGNSA. This chain's CDR3 is CASSLAPSGNYEQYF. The CDR3 DNA is TGTGCCAGCAGCTTAGCCCCTAGCGGAAACTACGAGCAGTACTTC.

V gene TRBV19 combines with J gene TRBJ2-3, with D uncertain. The germline V gene has CDR1 LNHDA and CDR2 SQIVND (reference sequence). Trimming took off 6 bases at V and 0 bases at J, with 7 bases between the two ends. This CDR3 is built from 13 residues. The DNA for the CDR3 is TGTGCCAGTAGCTCAGTTAGCACAGATACGCAGTATTTT. It codes for CASSSVSTDTQYF. The full variable domain, completed using reference TRBV19 and TRBJ2-3, is DGGITQSPKYLFRKEGQNVTLSCEQNLNHDAMYWYRQDPGQGLRLIYYSQIVNDFQKGDIAEGYSVSREKKESFPLTVTSAQKNPTAFYLCASSSVSTDTQYFGPGTRLTVL.

The chain employs TRBV5-6 and TRBJ1-2; TRBD1 agrees at 8 bases. This CDR3 spans 13 amino acids. Trimming cost V 4 bases and J 6 bases; bases outside gene matches: 5. Germline V gene sequence: CDR1 SGHDT, CDR2 YYEEEE. CDR3 amino acids: CASSPFRGHGYTF. Written as DNA, the CDR3 is TGTGCCAGCAGCCCTTTCAGGGGGCATGGCTACACCTTC.

The CDR3 sequence is CASSWWTGRTGELFF. DNA of the CDR3: TGTGCCAGCAGCTGGTGGACAGGACGCACCGGGGAGCTGTTTTTT. V gene TRBV7-2 combines with J gene TRBJ2-2; the match to TRBD1 covers 7 bases. The CDR3 totals 15 residues. Germline V gene lookup returns CDR1 SGHTA and CDR2 FQGNSA. With V trimmed by 4 bases and J by 4 bases, 6 bases remained unmatched.

V gene TRBV7-8 combines with J gene TRBJ2-7, with 8 bases lining up with TRBD2. V shed 5 bases and J 2 bases; nucleotides not matched to a gene: 20. The CDR3 is 19 residues long. CDR1 and CDR2 (germline): SGHVS, FQNEAQ. CDR3 region: CASSPSPGPTSGLAYEQYF. DNA of the CDR3: TGTGCCAGCAGCCCTAGTCCGGGTCCTACCTCGGGACTAGCCTACGAGCAGTACTTC. Full variable domain (rest looked up from reference TRBV7-8 and TRBJ2-7): GAGVSQSPRYKVAKRGQDVALRCDPISGHVSLFWYQQALGQGPEFLTYFQNEAQLDKSGLPSDRFFAERPEGSVSTLKIQRTQQEDSAVYLCASSPSPGPTSGLAYEQYFGPGTRLTVT.

The rearrangement links TRBV6-2 or TRBV6-3 to TRBJ1-6, with D perhaps matching TRBD1 (5 bases). V shed 6 bases and J shed 5 bases, with 11 bases lying between them. The germline gives CDR1 MNHEY, CDR2 SVGEGT. The CDR3 has 14 residues. The CDR3 loop is CASSRGPDNSPLHF. The CDR3, as DNA: TGTGCCAGCAGCCGGGGCCCCGATAATTCACCCCTCCACTTT.

In this sample, this clone turned up a few times. The chain couples TRBV19 to TRBJ1-5; no definite D call. Trimming removed 3 bases at V and 3 bases at J, with 9 bases between. The CDR3 spans 14 residues. Looked up from germline, CDR1 is LNHDA and CDR2 is SQIVND (reference sequence). The CDR3: CASSMPGYNQPQHF. In DNA, the CDR3 is TGTGCCAGTAGTATGCCGGGGTACAATCAGCCCCAGCATTTT. The entire variable domain, with the rest obtained from reference TRBV19 and TRBJ1-5, is as follows: DGGITQSPKYLFRKEGQNVTLSCEQNLNHDAMYWYRQDPGQGLRLIYYSQIVNDFQKGDIAEGYSVSREKKESFPLTVTSAQKNPTAFYLCASSMPGYNQPQHFGDGTRLSIL.

This rearrangement joins TRBV12-3 or TRBV12-4 to TRBJ1-1; no clear D. The CDR3 extends over 13 amino acids. V was cut by 1 base and J by 5 bases, with 8 bases left in between. DNA of the CDR3: TGTGCCAGCAGTTTAGGTGTCGTTACTGAAGCTTTCTTT. Translated: CASSLGVVTEAFF.

The V call is TRBV28, the J call TRBJ2-7; 10 bases fit TRBD2. This CDR3 has 14 residues. The ends lost 5 bases at V and 5 bases at J; junction bases unmatched: 6. Germline V gene lookup returns CDR1 MDHEN and CDR2 SYDVKM. The CDR3 DNA sequence: TGTGCCAGCAGTCGAGCGGGAGGGGCCGACGAGCAGTACTTC. Translated, it gives CASSRAGGADEQYF. The full variable domain, its missing parts supplied by reference TRBV28 and TRBJ2-7, is DVKVTQSSRYLVKRTGEKVFLECVQDMDHENMFWYRQDPGLGLRLIYFSYDVKMKEKGDIPEGYSVSREKKERFSLILESASTNQTSMYLCASSRAGGADEQYFGPGTRLTVT.

The rearrangement links TRBV11-2 to TRBJ2-3, with D tentatively TRBD2 (6 bases). The germline V gene encodes CDR1 SGHAT and CDR2 FQNNGV. The V gene lost 5 bases and the J gene lost 9 bases, with 18 bases spanning the gap. This CDR3 contains 14 residues. The CDR3 DNA reads as TGTGCCAGCAGCACCAGGACAAATCGGGAGACGCAGTATTTT. As protein: CASSTRTNRETQYF. Filled out from reference TRBV11-2 and TRBJ2-3, the complete variable domain reads EAGVAQSPRYKIIEKRQSVAFWCNPISGHATLYWYQQILGQGPKLLIQFQNNGVVDDSQLPKDRFSAERLKGVDSTLKIQPAKLEDSAVYLCASSTRTNRETQYFGPGTRLTVL.